This T cell receptor (beta chain) was found in a study of blood T cells in healthy people across ages. This clonotype occurred a few times. Germline CDR1 is MNHEY and CDR2 is SVGAGI. Germline trimming cut 2 bases from V and 9 bases from J; bases unmatched to any gene: 3. CDR3 length: 13 residues. The authors ran a second PCR of 7 to 11 cycles using a sample-barcoded 5' primer and a J-beta primer mix. One entry per CDR3 protein results from TCRdb running MiXCR on the 5' RACE reads. The sample consists of more than 900,000 distinct CDR3 sequences, under 35% of them appearing once. Around 9.4 milliliters was the volume of peripheral blood drawn from each donor. The data also belong to a second study, concerning T cells of mothers and their children. That source adds: Added by the second PCR's M1S primer were sample barcodes and 2-4 random nucleotides. Over 9.5 million TCR beta CDR3 reads were obtained from each mother, and 3 million to 3.5 million from each child.

Sequenced sample: blood. The chain is built from TRBV6-5 and TRBJ1-5, with 8 bases identical to TRBD1. This clonotype originated in a woman aged 40 to 50 in good health. DNA of the CDR3: TGTGCCAGCAGTTACGAGGGGACAGGGCCCCAGCATTTT. Protein product: CASSYEGTGPQHF.